This record covers a single TCR beta chain. The CDR3 has 13 residues. Germline loops: CDR1 SGHAT, CDR2 FQNNGV. With 8 bases removed from V and 4 bases from J, the gap between germline ends came to 12 bases. The sample originates from a study of blood T cell repertoires in COVID-19. Looking at the study overall: Both acute and convalescent COVID-19 samples were obtained from the United States, Italy and Spain. T cells, B-cell-depleted T cells, or PBMCs provided the cDNA or gDNA that served as material.

Per the original data handling: Scientists estimated how many nucleated cells there were by amplifying reference gene primers. Profiled with immunoSEQ multiplex PCR; TCRdb holds only in-frame clones, not every one. The DNA was the basis for D and trimming; V, J and clone size are from that table. The data contain roughly 76,000 clones, about 92% of them singletons. The receptor was isolated from a man between 45 and 60 years old with acute or convalescent COVID-19. The genes are TRBV11-2 and TRBJ1-3; D is uncertain. The sequenced sample consisted of peripheral blood. The CDR3 sequence is CASRGSNGNTIYF. The CDR3 nucleotides are TGTGCCAGCCGAGGGAGTAACGGAAACACCATATATTTT.